This TCR beta chain was profiled in a study of cytomegalovirus exposure and HLA in healthy donors. Study-level background: A preliminary data release comprised 80 million to 95 million unique TCRs obtained from HLA-typed donors.

V shed 3 bases and J 4 bases; nucleotides not matched to a gene: 4. The CDR3 has 15 amino acids. The V gene's germline CDR1 is SGHTA and CDR2 FQGNSA. This clone appeared a single time. Its matching antigen is unknown. Whole-study results and caveats: Cytomegalovirus association was assigned to about 150 TCR beta chains.

PCR primers comprised 60 Vbeta and 13 Jbeta primers. Assay: immunoSEQ multiplex PCR; the TCRdb copy retains only in-frame clones and omits some. The sample includes some 180,000 clones, roughly 80% of them seen just once. The clonotype originates from a man in his forties or fifties in good health and CMV-seronegative. The J gene is TRBJ2-4, the V gene TRBV7-2; 9 positions agree with TRBD1. The sample taken for sequencing was PBMCs. CDR3 sequence: CASSFGGQGKNIQYF. In nucleotides, the CDR3 is TGTGCCAGCAGCTTCGGGGGACAGGGAAAAAACATTCAGTACTTC.